This T cell receptor (beta chain) was identified in a study of T cells in Graves' hyperthyroidism and ophthalmopathy. Amplified TCR beta CDR3 regions came from RNA transcripts. HTBI primers were the set used in a first-round RT-PCR of the TCR CDR3. TCRdb called the multiplex PCR reads again in MiXCR, with one record for every CDR3 protein. The sample carries about 380,000 distinct CDR3 sequences, about 18% recorded once. Germline assignment: CDR1 DFQATT and CDR2 SNEGSKA (reference sequence). This CDR3 contains 16 residues. The V and J ends lost 0 bases and 3 bases respectively, with 17 bases between them. On this clonotype itself: Its antigen is unidentified.

Lactation, pregnancy, other autoimmune disease or uncontrolled infection led to exclusion of patients. Orbital computed tomography, thyroid ultrasound, serum thyroxine and TRAb, and clinical symptoms together informed the diagnoses. Each 10 ml fresh peripheral blood draw supplied the PBMCs. Study-wide findings and caveats: Progression to ophthalmopathy was predicted a median of approximately seven months early.

The J gene is TRBJ1-1, the V gene TRBV20-1; D uncertain. This receptor was identified in a man between 18 and 35 years old with Graves' ophthalmopathy. Sequences were obtained from blood. DNA of the CDR3: TGCAGTGCTAGAGACTCATTTGGACCTGCGGACACTGAAGCTTTCTTT. This gives the protein CSARDSFGPADTEAFF.